The rows below give T cell receptor beta chains drawn from one sample of a study of shared clonotypes between healthy human individuals. The protocol was immunoSEQ multiplex PCR, while the TCRdb copy is restricted to in-frame clones and leaves out a portion. Among 850,000 to 1,100,000 clones, approximately 75% were seen once, and the ten largest hold 0.89%. The sequenced material came from memory CD4+ T cells from PBMCs. Receptor source: a man aged 18 to 29 in good health. Some clones in this sample may be carry-over from other donors' samples. Each CDR3 is given with its conserved first and last residue. A D gene is named only where the DNA matches it firmly. Clone size, where shown, is once, few, many, or a class for clones that have expanded.

clone size	V gene	D gene	J gene	CDR3 protein	CDR3 DNA
-	TRBV5-4	-	TRBJ2-1	CASSFPRGDEQFF	TGTGCCAGCAGCTTTCCGAGGGGGGATGAGCAGTTCTTC
-	TRBV9	-	TRBJ2-5	CASGVGGTFQETQYF	TGTGCCAGCGGCGTAGGCGGGACGTTTCAAGAGACCCAGTACTTC
-	TRBV5-6	-	TRBJ1-4	CASSLGGKREKLFF	TGTGCCAGCAGCTTGGGGGGGAAGCGTGAAAAACTGTTTTTT
-	TRBV21-1	-	TRBJ2-7	CASSKERAGGGYRSYEQYF	TGTGCCAGCAGCAAAGAGCGGGCAGGCGGAGGTTATCGTTCCTACGAGCAGTACTTC
-	TRBV5-1	-	TRBJ2-2	CASNSQSGGPGELFF	TGCGCCAGCAACTCACAATCCGGCGGGCCCGGGGAGCTGTTTTTT
-	TRBV11-2	TRBD1	TRBJ2-1	CASSYDRGPYNEQFF	TGTGCCAGCAGCTACGACAGGGGCCCCTACAATGAGCAGTTCTTC
-	TRBV2	-	TRBJ1-2	CASSDTNYGYTF	TGTGCCAGCAGTGACACCAACTATGGCTACACCTTC
once	TRBV7-9	TRBD1	TRBJ1-2	CASSPGQNNYGYTF	TGTGCCAGCAGCCCGGGACAGAATAACTATGGCTACACCTTC
-	TRBV27	TRBD2	TRBJ2-3	CASSLSRGAGTDTQYF	TGTGCCAGCAGTTTATCGCGGGGGGCCGGCACAGATACGCAGTATTTT
-	TRBV7-2	-	TRBJ2-4	CASSLTGIAKNIQYF	TGTGCCAGCAGCCTAACAGGGATAGCCAAAAACATTCAGTACTTC
-	TRBV27	-	TRBJ2-4	CASSTPRARVKNIQYF	TGTGCCAGCAGTACGCCCCGGGCGCGAGTCAAAAACATTCAGTACTTC
-	TRBV28	-	TRBJ1-2	CASSFGLANYGYTF	TGTGCCAGCAGTTTCGGCCTAGCTAACTATGGCTACACCTTC
-	TRBV10-2	TRBD2	TRBJ2-3	CPSSESRWGTSGTQRTDTQYF	TGCCCCAGCAGTGAGTCGAGGTGGGGGACTAGCGGGACCCAACGCACAGATACGCAGTATTTT
-	TRBV2	-	TRBJ1-2	CASSNGLNGYGYTF	TGTGCCAGTTCAAACGGCCTAAACGGCTATGGCTACACCTTC
-	TRBV28	TRBD2	TRBJ2-3	CASSSTRGGGTDTQYF	TGTGCCAGCAGTAGCACACGGGGGGGCGGCACAGATACGCAGTATTTT
-	TRBV7-2	TRBD2	TRBJ2-4	CASSPPAGGSLAKNIQYF	TGTGCCAGCAGCCCCCCAGCGGGAGGGTCCCTAGCCAAAAACATTCAGTACTTC
-	TRBV28	-	TRBJ2-5	CASSLSGWGQETQYF	TGTGCCAGCAGTTTGAGTGGATGGGGACAAGAGACCCAGTACTTC
-	TRBV4-3	TRBD2	TRBJ2-7	CASSPSIAGEVYEQYF	TGCGCCAGCAGCCCGTCCATAGCGGGAGAAGTCTACGAGCAGTACTTC
-	TRBV27	-	TRBJ1-2	CASSLRDARGYTF	TGTGCCAGCAGTTTACGGGACGCGCGGGGCTACACCTTC
-	TRBV29-1	-	TRBJ2-3	CSVEDLGRGSTDTQYF	TGCAGCGTTGAAGATTTAGGTCGGGGCTCCACAGATACGCAGTATTTT
-	TRBV28	TRBD1	TRBJ1-1	CASSLPLPGGRTEAFF	TGTGCCAGCAGTTTACCACTCCCAGGGGGCAGGACTGAAGCTTTCTTT
once	TRBV29-1	-	TRBJ2-4	CSVERQTKNIQYF	TGCAGCGTTGAAAGACAGACTAAAAACATTCAGTACTTC